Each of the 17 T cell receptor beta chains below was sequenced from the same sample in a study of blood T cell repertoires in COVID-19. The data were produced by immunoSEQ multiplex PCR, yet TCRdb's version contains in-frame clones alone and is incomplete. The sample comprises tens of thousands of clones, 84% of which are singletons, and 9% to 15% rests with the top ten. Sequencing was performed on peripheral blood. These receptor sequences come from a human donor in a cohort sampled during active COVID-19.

The CDR3 sequence is CASSFGLPNEQFF. The CDR3 bases are TGTGCCAGCAGCTTCGGACTACCCAATGAGCAGTTCTTC. The chain joins TRBV13 to TRBJ2-1, with D perhaps TRBD2 (6 bases). The CDR3 runs to 13 residues. V shed 3 bases and J shed 6 bases, with 9 bases lying between them. Germline CDR1 PRHDT, CDR2 FYEKMQ (reference sequence).

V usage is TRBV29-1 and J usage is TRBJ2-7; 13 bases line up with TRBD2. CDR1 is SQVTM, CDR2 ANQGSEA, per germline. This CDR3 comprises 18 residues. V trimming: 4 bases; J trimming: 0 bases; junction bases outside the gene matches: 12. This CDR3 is CSVVNPTSGRPSSYEQYF. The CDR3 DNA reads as TGCAGCGTTGTCAACCCGACTAGCGGGAGGCCCTCCTCCTACGAGCAGTACTTC.

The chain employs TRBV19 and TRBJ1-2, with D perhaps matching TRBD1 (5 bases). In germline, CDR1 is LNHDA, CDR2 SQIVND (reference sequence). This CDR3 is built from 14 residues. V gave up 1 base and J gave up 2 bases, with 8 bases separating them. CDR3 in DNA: TGTGCCAGTAGTATAGGACAGACAAACTATGGCTACACCTTC. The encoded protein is CASSIGQTNYGYTF.

Here the CDR3 DNA reads TGTGCCAGCAGCTTGTCTACAGGGGGCGGCGAGCAGTACTTC. Translation gives CASSLSTGGGEQYF. The rearrangement links TRBV7-9 to TRBJ2-7; 9 bases line up with TRBD1. The V gene end was trimmed by 3 bases and the J gene end by 6 bases; junction bases not matched to a gene: 6. Germline V CDR1 and CDR2: SEHNR, FQNEAQ (reference sequence). This CDR3 has 14 residues.

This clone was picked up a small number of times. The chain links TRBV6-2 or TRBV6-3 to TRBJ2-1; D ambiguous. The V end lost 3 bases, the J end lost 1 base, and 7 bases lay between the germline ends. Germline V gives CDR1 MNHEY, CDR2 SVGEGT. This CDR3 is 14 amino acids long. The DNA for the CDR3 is TGTGCCAGCAGTTATAGTGAATCCTACAATGAGCAGTTCTTC. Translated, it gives CASSYSESYNEQFF.

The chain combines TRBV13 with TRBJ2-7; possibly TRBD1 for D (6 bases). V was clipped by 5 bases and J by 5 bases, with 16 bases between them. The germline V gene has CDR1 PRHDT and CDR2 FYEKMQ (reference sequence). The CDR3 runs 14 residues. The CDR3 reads CASSPTGRGNEQYF. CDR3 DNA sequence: TGTGCCAGCAGCCCTACAGGGCGAGGAAACGAGCAGTACTTC.

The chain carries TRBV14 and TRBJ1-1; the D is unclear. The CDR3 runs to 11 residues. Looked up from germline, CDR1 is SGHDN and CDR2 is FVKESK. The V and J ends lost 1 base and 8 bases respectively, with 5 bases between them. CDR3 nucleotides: TGTGCCAGCAGCCAAGGGAGGGAAGCTTTCTTT. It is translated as CASSQGREAFF.

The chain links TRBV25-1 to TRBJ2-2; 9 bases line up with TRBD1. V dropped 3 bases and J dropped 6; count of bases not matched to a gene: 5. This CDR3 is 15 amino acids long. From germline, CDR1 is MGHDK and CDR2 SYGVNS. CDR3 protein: CASSDPGTGSGELFF. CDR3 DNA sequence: TGTGCCAGCAGTGATCCCGGGACAGGGTCCGGGGAGCTGTTTTTT.

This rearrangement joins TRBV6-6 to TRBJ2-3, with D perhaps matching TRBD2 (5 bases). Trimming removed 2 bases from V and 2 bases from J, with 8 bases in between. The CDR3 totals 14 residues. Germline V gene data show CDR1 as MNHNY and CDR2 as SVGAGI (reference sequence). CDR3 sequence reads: CASSYAGDTDTQYF. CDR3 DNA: TGTGCCAGCAGTTACGCCGGGGACACAGATACGCAGTATTTT.

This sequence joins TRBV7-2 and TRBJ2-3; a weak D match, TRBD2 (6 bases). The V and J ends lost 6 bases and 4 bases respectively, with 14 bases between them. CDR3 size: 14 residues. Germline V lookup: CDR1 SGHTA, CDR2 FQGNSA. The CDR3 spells CASRPTAGADTQYF. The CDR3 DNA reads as TGTGCCAGCAGACCCACAGCGGGCGCAGATACGCAGTATTTT.

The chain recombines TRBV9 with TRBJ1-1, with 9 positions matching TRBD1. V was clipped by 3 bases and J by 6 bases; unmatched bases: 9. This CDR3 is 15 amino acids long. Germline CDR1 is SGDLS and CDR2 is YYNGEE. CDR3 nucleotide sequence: TGTGCCAGCAGCGCCCAGGGACAGGGTAGGTCTGAAGCTTTCTTT. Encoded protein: CASSAQGQGRSEAFF.

The DNA of the CDR3 is TGTGCCTGGAGAACCAAACAACAGGCTAACACTGAAGCTTTCTTT. The encoded protein is CAWRTKQQANTEAFF. This sequence joins TRBV30 and TRBJ1-1; possibly TRBD1 for D (5 bases). Germline V gives CDR1 GTSNPN, CDR2 SVGIG (reference sequence). Trimming removed 3 bases at V and 2 bases at J, with 16 bases between. The CDR3 runs to 15 residues.

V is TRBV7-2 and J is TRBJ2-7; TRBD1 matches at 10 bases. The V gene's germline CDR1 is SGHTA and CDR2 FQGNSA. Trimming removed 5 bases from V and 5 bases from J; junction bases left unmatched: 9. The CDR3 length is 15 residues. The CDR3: CASSQTVGQGNEQYF. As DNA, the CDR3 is TGTGCCAGCAGCCAAACTGTGGGACAGGGGAACGAGCAGTACTTC.

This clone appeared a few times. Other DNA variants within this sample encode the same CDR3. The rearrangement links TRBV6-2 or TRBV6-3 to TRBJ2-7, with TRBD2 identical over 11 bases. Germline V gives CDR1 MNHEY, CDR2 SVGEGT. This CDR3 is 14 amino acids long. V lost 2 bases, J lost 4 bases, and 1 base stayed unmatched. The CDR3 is CASSYTSGSYEQYF. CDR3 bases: TGTGCCAGCAGTTACACTAGCGGGAGTTACGAGCAGTACTTC.

CDR3 bases: TGTGCCAGCAGCTTTCTACAGTCGAACACCGGGGAGCTGTTTTTT. It specifies CASSFLQSNTGELFF. V gene TRBV5-6 combines with J gene TRBJ2-2; D uncertain. The V gene lost 2 bases and the J gene lost 0 bases, with 8 bases spanning the gap. CDR3 length: 15 residues. Germline V lookup: CDR1 SGHDT, CDR2 YYEEEE.

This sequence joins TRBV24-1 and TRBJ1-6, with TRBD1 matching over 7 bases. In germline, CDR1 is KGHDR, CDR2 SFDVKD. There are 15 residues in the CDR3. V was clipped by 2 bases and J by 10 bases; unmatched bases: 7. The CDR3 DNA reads TGTGCCACCAGTGATTCTAGACAGGGTCACTCACCCCTCCACTTT. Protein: CATSDSRQGHSPLHF.

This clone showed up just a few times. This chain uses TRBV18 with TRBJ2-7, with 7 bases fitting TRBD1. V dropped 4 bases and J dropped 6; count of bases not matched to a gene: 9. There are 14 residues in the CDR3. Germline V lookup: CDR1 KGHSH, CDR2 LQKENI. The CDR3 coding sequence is TGTGCCAGCTCACTCGAGACAGGGTTCGGCGAGCAGTACTTC. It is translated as CASSLETGFGEQYF.